Below, one T cell receptor beta chain is given with its context. The data originate from a study of T cell responses to AZD1222 COVID-19 vaccine. The repertoire was sequenced with immunoSEQ multiplex PCR; TCRdb's copy has only in-frame clones and lacks some. The table shows roughly 150,000 clones, with 80% to 95% occurring only once. Here the sequenced sample was peripheral blood, taken on day 0 of AZD1222 vaccination. The sequence derives from an adult in good health.

In DNA, the CDR3 is TGTGCCAGCAGCTTAGGCGACTACCACGACAATGAGCAGTTCTTC. Amino acid sequence: CASSLGDYHDNEQFF. The V and J genes are TRBV11-3 and TRBJ2-1, with a weak D call TRBD2 (5 bases). The germline CDR1 and CDR2 sequences are SGHNT and YENEEA. V was clipped by 1 base and J by 5 bases, with 12 bases between them. This CDR3 region has 15 residues. Variable domain in full (rest from reference TRBV11-3 and TRBJ2-1): EAGVVQSPRYKIIEKKQPVAFWCNPISGHNTLYWYLQNLGQGPELLIRYENEEAVDDSQLPKDRFSAERLKGVDSTLKIQPAELGDSAVYLCASSLGDYHDNEQFFGPGTRLTVL.